These 26 T cell receptor beta chains were all obtained from the same sample, sequenced in a study of post-analysis software for immune sequencing data (dated by TCRdb to 2014 to 2015). Study-level results and caveats: Patients showed significantly higher frequencies than controls for roughly 5 TRBV segments, among them TRBV5-6, TRBV5-1 and TRBV20-1.

The antigens for these receptors are not known. Library preparation employed PCR. The sequencer listed for this sample is Illumina HiSeq 2500. To reduce PCR and sequencing biases, unique molecular identifiers were incorporated into the TCR beta cDNA libraries. In-frame beta chains were kept once TCRdb had trimmed the public reads at Q25 with fastp and called clones with MiXCR. When rows share a CDR3 protein, they turn into one entry using the most common DNA and genes. Counted in this sample were approximately 360,000 distinct CDR3 sequences; approximately 33% of them appeared once. Roughly 13% of the sample goes to the ten largest clones. Specimen: blood. The receptor set was obtained from a girl between 10 and 17 years old with multiple sclerosis.

Only a few counts were recorded for this clonotype. The chain couples TRBV11-2 to TRBJ2-1, with D unresolved. V was pared by 0 bases and J by 4 bases, with 10 bases between. CDR1 and CDR2 (germline): SGHAT, FQNNGV. This CDR3 contains 15 residues. The DNA of the CDR3 is TGTGCCAGCAGCTTAGAAGGAGAGCCTTACAATGAGCAGTTCTTC. This gives the protein CASSLEGEPYNEQFF.

The chain couples TRBV7-2 to TRBJ2-7; perhaps TRBD1 as D (6 bases). The end of the DNA aligns better with TRBJ2-5, so the J call may be wrong. This CDR3 is built from 13 residues. Per germline, CDR1 SGHTA and CDR2 FQGNSA. CDR3 nucleotides: TGTGCCAGCAGAGTACAGGGATTGGAGACCCAGTACTTC. Translation: CASRVQGLETQYF.

J is TRBJ2-7 and V is TRBV14; 8 bases map to TRBD1. The CDR3 extends over 15 amino acids. The trim removed 6 bases at V and 2 bases at J, leaving 9 bases unmatched. Per germline, CDR1 SGHDN and CDR2 FVKESK. DNA of the CDR3: TGTGCCAGCAGTCCCTTAGGGACAGGACCCTACGAGCAGTACTTC. Amino acid sequence: CASSPLGTGPYEQYF.

V is TRBV12-3 or TRBV12-4 and J is TRBJ2-1, with TRBD2 identical over 7 bases. Germline trimming cut 3 bases from V and 2 bases from J; bases unmatched to any gene: 4. The CDR3 covers 15 residues. The CDR3 region has the DNA TGTGCCAGCAGTTTTTTAGCGGGTACCTACAATGAGCAGTTCTTC. This gives the protein CASSFLAGTYNEQFF.

This sequence joins TRBV12-3 or TRBV12-4 and TRBJ1-2; 9 bases are shared with TRBD1. The CDR3 contains 14 residues. The V and J ends lost 6 bases and 4 bases, in that order; junction bases with no gene match: 6. The CDR3 region has the DNA TGTGCCAGCAGCCGGACAGGGGATAGCTATGGCTACACCTTC. The encoded protein is CASSRTGDSYGYTF.

This clonotype was seen more than once but under ten times. The CDR3 region is CAISATSYEQYF. CDR3 DNA sequence: TGTGCCATCAGTGCCACCTCCTACGAGCAGTACTTC. The V and J genes are TRBV10-3 and TRBJ2-7; no clear D. The germline V gene has CDR1 ENHRY and CDR2 SYGVKD. The CDR3 has 12 residues. Deletions cut 4 bases from V and 0 bases from J, with 4 bases between.

The chain is built from TRBV6-5 and TRBJ2-3; D tentatively reads TRBD1 or TRBD2 (5 bases each). Germline V gene lookup returns CDR1 MNHEY and CDR2 SVGAGI. The length of the CDR3 is 16 residues. V dropped 5 bases and J dropped 0 bases, with 15 bases sitting between them. The DNA for the CDR3 is TGTGCCAGCAGTCGCACGGGACCCCTGAGCACAGATACGCAGTATTTT. This codes for CASSRTGPLSTDTQYF.

The V gene is TRBV19, the J gene TRBJ1-2, with D possibly matching TRBD1 (6 bases). The V gene's germline CDR1 is LNHDA and CDR2 SQIVND (reference sequence). This CDR3 spans 12 amino acids. Trimming shortened V by 4 bases and J by 6 bases, and 9 bases separated the two germline ends. In DNA form, the CDR3 reads TGTGCCAGTAGTAAACAGGGTGATGGCTACACCTTC. This encodes CASSKQGDGYTF.

The CDR3: CASSLRTGTSYEQYF. CDR3 coding DNA: TGTGCCAGCAGTCTCCGGACAGGGACATCCTACGAGCAGTACTTC. The chain combines TRBV12-3 or TRBV12-4 with TRBJ2-7; 8 bases match TRBD1. Trimming cost V 5 bases and J 1 base; bases outside gene matches: 7. The CDR3 runs to 15 residues.

This clonotype has just a few counts. The CDR3 loop reads CASSQDVLQVHEQFF. In DNA form, the CDR3 reads TGTGCCAGCAGCCAAGATGTCCTTCAGGTTCATGAGCAGTTCTTC. This chain links TRBV3-1 with TRBJ2-1; D is undetermined. Germline V gives CDR1 LGHDT, CDR2 YNNKEL (reference sequence). V was trimmed by 0 bases and J by 8 bases, leaving 14 bases between them. This CDR3 region has 15 residues.

In DNA, the CDR3 is TGTGCCAGCAGTTACTCGAACGGTGCGAATACGCAGTATTTT. It translates to CASSYSNGANTQYF. This sequence joins TRBV6-5 and TRBJ2-3; no clear D. The CDR3 extends over 14 amino acids. CDR1 MNHEY and CDR2 SVGAGI come from the germline V gene. Trimming shortened V by 0 bases and J by 7 bases, and 11 bases separated the two germline ends.

On this clonotype: The junction differs from germline at one of its ends, possibly a read error. The chain is built from TRBV12-3 or TRBV12-4 and TRBJ2-3; TRBD2 matches at 12 bases. CDR3 size: 15 residues. CDR3 in DNA: TGTGCCAGCAGTCTAGCGGGGGGGCCCGGAGATACGCAGTATTTT. Its protein is CASSLAGGPGDTQYF.

This chain uses TRBV7-9 with TRBJ2-1; D remains ambiguous. V was shortened by 0 bases and J by 0 bases, with 9 bases between the two germline ends. The CDR3 covers 16 residues. Looked up from germline, CDR1 is SEHNR and CDR2 is FQNEAQ (reference sequence). The CDR3 is CASSLALGSSYNEQFF. The CDR3 DNA reads TGTGCCAGCAGCTTAGCGCTGGGCAGCTCCTACAATGAGCAGTTCTTC.

For this clonotype: A read error may account for a junction end that differs from germline. The chain has TRBV7-9 and TRBJ2-3, with D perhaps given as TRBD1 or TRBD2 (5 bases each). The CDR3 is 13 amino acids. Germline CDR1 reads SEHNR; CDR2 reads FQNEAQ (reference sequence). This chain's CDR3 is CASSFPRASGLVF. CDR3 DNA: TGTGCCAGCAGCTTTCCGCGGGCGTCAGGGTTGGTTTTT.

The chain combines TRBV12-3 or TRBV12-4 with TRBJ1-6; D not resolved. The CDR3 is 11 amino acids. The V end lost 6 bases, the J end lost 17 bases, and 14 bases lay between the germline ends. DNA for the CDR3: TGTGCCAGCAGCAGGCGGAACATTATCCACTTT. Translation: CASSRRNIIHF.

The gene calls are TRBV5-1 and TRBJ2-1; D uncertain. Trimming pared 7 bases from V and 1 base from J, leaving 12 bases between. Per the germline V gene, CDR1 is SGHRS and CDR2 is YFSETQ. The CDR3 spans 14 residues. CDR3 DNA: TGCGCCAGCGCCAGTGGGTGGTCCTACAATGAGCAGTTCTTC. Translated: CASASGWSYNEQFF.

V is TRBV20-1 and J is TRBJ1-2, with 7 bases that match TRBD1. V gave up 6 bases and J gave up 0 bases; unmatched junction bases: 13. CDR3 length: 16 amino acids. The germline gives CDR1 DFQATT, CDR2 SNEGSKA (reference sequence). The CDR3 sequence: CSARPPGTVANYGYTF. CDR3 in DNA: TGCAGTGCAAGGCCTCCTGGGACAGTAGCTAACTATGGCTACACCTTC.

This clonotype was detected only a few times. The chain recombines TRBV7-6 with TRBJ1-5; TRBD1 might be the D (5 bases). The V gene's germline CDR1 is SGHVS and CDR2 FNYEAQ. The length of the CDR3 is 16 residues. The V gene lost 4 bases and the J gene lost 6 bases, with 19 bases spanning the gap. The DNA for the CDR3 is TGTGCCAGCAGCTCCATTCCGGGACCCTCCCCTCAGCCCCAGCATTTT. This encodes CASSSIPGPSPQPQHF. The full variable domain, in which reference TRBV7-6 and TRBJ1-5 provide the parts outside the CDR3, is GAGVSQSPRYKVTKRGQDVALRCDPISGHVSLYWYRQALGQGPEFLTYFNYEAQQDKSGLPNDRFSAERPEGSISTLTIQRTEQRDSAMYRCASSSIPGPSPQPQHFGDGTRLSIL.

The CDR3 DNA sequence: TGTGCCAGCAGCCACTTTGACGTGGGACAGGGAGGCTACAATGAGCAGTTCTTC. This encodes CASSHFDVGQGGYNEQFF. This sequence joins TRBV3-1 and TRBJ2-1; 9 positions match TRBD1. The CDR3 has 18 residues. Germline V gene lookup returns CDR1 LGHDT and CDR2 YNNKEL (reference sequence). V lost 3 bases, J lost 3 bases, and 12 bases stayed unmatched.

This chain joins TRBV7-2 and TRBJ2-5, with D maybe TRBD2 (7 bases). Per the germline V gene, CDR1 is SGHTA and CDR2 is FQGNSA. This CDR3 contains 14 residues. V lost 3 bases, J lost 5 bases, and 13 bases lay in between. The CDR3 is CASSLGGGRETQYF. CDR3 bases: TGTGCCAGCAGCTTGGGGGGGGGGCGCGAGACCCAGTACTTC.

This chain uses TRBV28 with TRBJ2-2, with D hard to call. The germline V gene encodes CDR1 MDHEN and CDR2 SYDVKM. V lost 4 bases and J lost 8, with 5 bases in between. This CDR3 is built from 11 residues. CDR3 bases: TGTGCCAGCAGTTCCTTAGGGGAGCTGTTTTTT. Translating it yields CASSSLGELFF.

This clonotype was picked up one time. V and J are TRBV7-2 and TRBJ2-5, with 8 bases aligning to TRBD2. The CDR3 runs 16 residues. CDR1 and CDR2 from the germline V gene are SGHTA and FQGNSA. The V segment lost 4 bases and the J segment 9 bases; nucleotides outside the gene matches: 16. This chain's CDR3 is CASSSHTRGVKGSQYF. The CDR3 DNA sequence: TGTGCCAGCAGCTCACACACGCGGGGGGTGAAGGGGTCCCAGTACTTC.

This clonotype appeared a few times. The genes are TRBV6-5 and TRBJ2-7, with 7 positions matching TRBD2. V trimming: 5 bases; J trimming: 1 base; junction bases outside the gene matches: 11. The CDR3 has 16 amino acids. Germline V CDR1 and CDR2: MNHEY, SVGAGI. The CDR3 sequence is CASSSGDPGGSYEQYF. The CDR3 DNA is TGTGCCAGCAGTAGTGGGGACCCGGGGGGTTCCTACGAGCAGTACTTC.

The table lists this clonotype with many counts. The chain employs TRBV10-3 and TRBJ2-7; D is ambiguous. V lost 6 bases and J 6 bases, leaving 18 bases between the germline ends. The CDR3 extends over 14 amino acids. CDR1 ENHRY and CDR2 SYGVKD come from the germline V gene. The CDR3 DNA reads TGTGCCATCAGGGCCTCGTCCCCCACGGGCGAGCAGTACTTC. Translated, it gives CAIRASSPTGEQYF.

This rearrangement joins TRBV6-2 or TRBV6-3 to TRBJ2-7; D possibly corresponds to TRBD1 (5 bases). This CDR3 is built from 16 residues. Germline CDR1 is MNHEY and CDR2 is SVGEGT. The V gene lost 7 bases and the J gene lost 2 bases, with 21 bases spanning the gap. The CDR3 region has the DNA TGTGCCAGCACCGAGGCATGGACGAAGGGGACCTACGAGCAGTACTTC. This gives the protein CASTEAWTKGTYEQYF.

The chain uses TRBV20-1 and TRBJ1-1, with a possible D match to TRBD1 (5 bases). Trimming cost V 5 bases and J 4 bases, with 14 bases left between them. The germline gives CDR1 DFQATT, CDR2 SNEGSKA (reference sequence). This CDR3 has 13 residues. In DNA form, the CDR3 reads TGCAGTGCTGATCCCCCCGGGGGCACTGAAGCTTTCTTT. It yields the protein CSADPPGGTEAFF.